This record covers a single T cell receptor (beta chain). This sample was included in a study of shared clonotypes between healthy human individuals. Clones were read by immunoSEQ multiplex PCR, and TCRdb kept only the in-frame ones, dropping some. Among millions of clones listed, more than 85% were seen once. The CDR3 loop spans 18 amino acids. Germline V lookup: CDR1 SGHDT, CDR2 YYEEEE. V was clipped by 3 bases and J by 2 bases, with 23 bases between them. V and J are TRBV5-6 and TRBJ1-2; D possibly corresponds to TRBD1 (5 bases). Source material: naive CD4+ T cells from PBMCs. The subset here: CD45RA+ positively selected. This sequence originates from a man aged 18 to 29 in good health. Some clones in this sample may be carry-over from other donors' samples. The CDR3 coding sequence is TGTGCCAGCAGCTCGATCCGGGACCGTGGGAATACCAACTATGGCTACACCTTC. Amino acid sequence: CASSSIRDRGNTNYGYTF.